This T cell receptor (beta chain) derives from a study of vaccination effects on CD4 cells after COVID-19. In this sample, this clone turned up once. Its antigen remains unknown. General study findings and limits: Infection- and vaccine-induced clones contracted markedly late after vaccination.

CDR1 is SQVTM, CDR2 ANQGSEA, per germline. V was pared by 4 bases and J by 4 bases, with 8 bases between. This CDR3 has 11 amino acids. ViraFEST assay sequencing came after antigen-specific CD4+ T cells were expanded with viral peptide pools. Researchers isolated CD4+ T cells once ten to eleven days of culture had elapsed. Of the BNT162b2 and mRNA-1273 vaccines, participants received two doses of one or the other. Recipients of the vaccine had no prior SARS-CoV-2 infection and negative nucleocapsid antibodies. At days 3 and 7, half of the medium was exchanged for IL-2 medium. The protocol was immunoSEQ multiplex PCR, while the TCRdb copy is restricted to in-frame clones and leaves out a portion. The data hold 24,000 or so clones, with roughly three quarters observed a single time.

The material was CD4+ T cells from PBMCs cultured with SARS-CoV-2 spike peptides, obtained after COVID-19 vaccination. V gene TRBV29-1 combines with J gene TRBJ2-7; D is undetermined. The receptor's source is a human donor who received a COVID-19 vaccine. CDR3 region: CSVADGYEQYF. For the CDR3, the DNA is TGCAGCGTTGCGGACGGTTACGAGCAGTACTTC.